The 10 T cell receptor beta chains in this list originate from one sample, sequenced in a study of blood T cells in healthy people across ages. Next came a second PCR, run for about 7 to 11 cycles, which used a sample-barcoded 5' primer along with a J-beta primer mix. TCRdb reanalysed the 5' RACE reads using MiXCR and keeps one entry per CDR3 protein. Here the sample spans 450,000 to 700,000 distinct CDR3 sequences, 27% being singletons. The sample comprised blood. The receptors here all came from a woman aged 70-85 years in good health.

The V gene is TRBV12-3 or TRBV12-4, the J gene TRBJ2-1; 7 bases fit TRBD2. The CDR3 loop spans 11 amino acids. The ends lost 5 bases at V and 8 bases at J; junction bases unmatched: 0. The DNA of the CDR3 is TGTGCCAGCAGTCGGGGGGATGAGCAGTTCTTC. Translated: CASSRGDEQFF.

This clonotype was found many times. V usage is TRBV29-1 and J usage is TRBJ2-7, with D possibly being TRBD1 or TRBD2 (5 bases each). Trimming removed 8 bases at V and 0 bases at J, with 23 bases between. CDR3 length: 16 amino acids. Germline assignment: CDR1 SQVTM and CDR2 ANQGSEA. The CDR3 DNA reads as TGCAGCTTCTTGGGACCCGATCCCTCGAGCTCCTACGAGCAGTACTTC. Translation: CSFLGPDPSSSYEQYF.

This clonotype has more than one count but fewer than ten. Relative to the germline gene, one junction end is altered; a read error may explain this. The rearrangement joins TRBV7-7 to TRBJ2-3; 12 bases agree with TRBD2. Per the germline V gene, CDR1 is SSHAT and CDR2 is FNYEAQ (reference sequence). There are 16 residues in the CDR3. For the CDR3, the DNA is TGTGCTAGCAGCTACCTAGCGGGGGGGACCACAGATACGCAGTATTTT. As protein: CASSYLAGGTTDTQYF.

The rearrangement joins TRBV7-2 to TRBJ2-3; perhaps TRBD1 as D (5 bases). Germline V gene sequence: CDR1 SGHTA, CDR2 FQGNSA. The V end was cut by 5 bases, the J end by 1 base, with 10 bases between. The CDR3 contains 14 residues. The CDR3: CASSLGVGTDTQYF. The CDR3 bases are TGTGCCAGCAGCCTAGGGGTTGGCACAGATACGCAGTATTTT.

This clonotype was picked up a small number of times. The rearrangement joins TRBV12-3 or TRBV12-4 to TRBJ1-2; 8 bases agree with TRBD1. The CDR3 runs to 14 residues. Unmatched junction bases numbered 6, after V lost 5 bases and J lost 4 bases. The CDR3 sequence: CASSKQGEGYGYTF. The CDR3, as DNA: TGTGCCAGCAGTAAACAGGGGGAAGGCTATGGCTACACCTTC.

This clonotype was detected only a few times. Here the CDR3 DNA reads TGCGCCAGCAGCTTGGAGCTTGTGCTCAACAATGAGCAGTTCTTC. Translation gives CASSLELVLNNEQFF. V and J are TRBV5-1 and TRBJ2-1; D is uncertain. Germline CDR1 is SGHRS and CDR2 is YFSETQ. This CDR3 region has 15 residues. Trimming stripped 0 bases from V and 5 bases from J, with 12 bases between.

The chain has TRBV7-9 and TRBJ2-1; 9 nucleotides align to TRBD1. V lost 5 bases, J lost 7 bases, and 9 bases stayed unmatched. Germline CDR1 SEHNR, CDR2 FQNEAQ (reference sequence). The CDR3 length is 15 residues. The CDR3 DNA reads as TGTGCCAGCAGCCAACCGGGACAGGGTAGAAATGAGCAGTTCTTC. Its translation: CASSQPGQGRNEQFF.

This clonotype has a handful of counts. The CDR3 protein is CASSLNFGGNTEAFF. The CDR3 DNA is TGTGCCAGCAGCTTGAACTTTGGCGGGAACACTGAAGCTTTCTTT. V and J are TRBV5-6 and TRBJ1-1; D is unresolved. Germline V gene sequence: CDR1 SGHDT, CDR2 YYEEEE. Trimming shortened V by 1 base and J by 1 base, and 11 bases separated the two germline ends. CDR3 length: 15 residues.

This clonotype was counted many times. The chain has TRBV7-2 and TRBJ1-2; possibly TRBD1 for D (6 bases). The V gene's germline CDR1 is SGHTA and CDR2 FQGNSA. The CDR3 consists of 13 residues. Trimming shortened V by 6 bases and J by 5 bases, and 13 bases separated the two germline ends. This CDR3 reads CASSSGQLYGYTF. The CDR3 coding sequence is TGTGCCAGCAGTTCCGGACAGTTATATGGCTACACCTTC.

The chain combines TRBV7-8 with TRBJ2-3; D is uncertain. V was shortened by 6 bases and J by 0 bases, with 10 bases between the two germline ends. Germline CDR1 reads SGHVS; CDR2 reads FQNEAQ. The CDR3 contains 14 residues. The chain's CDR3 is CASRKGASTDTQYF. In DNA form, the CDR3 reads TGTGCCAGCAGAAAAGGAGCGAGCACAGATACGCAGTATTTT.